Listed here are 26 T cell receptor beta chains from one sample, sequenced in a study of cytomegalovirus exposure and HLA in healthy donors. Researchers ran the PCR with 60 Vbeta and 13 Jbeta primers. TCRdb's table, derived via immunoSEQ multiplex PCR, lists solely in-frame clones and lacks some. The sample holds over 130,000 clones, 70% to 75% seen once. Sequencing was done on a sample of PBMCs. These receptors originate from a woman in her twenties or thirties in good health and CMV-seronegative.

The chain recombines TRBV28 with TRBJ1-5; no definite D call. V lost 6 bases, J lost 2 bases, and 8 bases lay in between. The CDR3 is 13 amino acids. The germline CDR1 and CDR2 sequences are MDHEN and SYDVKM. The CDR3 region is CASRLDGNQPQHF. DNA for the CDR3: TGTGCCAGCAGACTAGACGGCAATCAGCCCCAGCATTTT.

The chain joins TRBV19 to TRBJ1-2, with D possibly TRBD1 on 5 matching bases. Trimming removed 7 bases at V and 2 bases at J, with 17 bases between. This CDR3 is built from 15 residues. Germline V lookup: CDR1 LNHDA, CDR2 SQIVND (reference sequence). The DNA of the CDR3 is TGTGCCAGTATTCCAGGGATGGAAGCCAACTATGGCTACACCTTC. It is translated as CASIPGMEANYGYTF.

The V call is TRBV28, the J call TRBJ1-6; 8 bases agree with TRBD1. The CDR3 has 15 residues. V lost 2 bases, J lost 7 bases, and 4 bases stayed unmatched. Germline V lookup: CDR1 MDHEN, CDR2 SYDVKM. This chain's CDR3 is CASSLPRTGNSPLHF. The DNA for the CDR3 is TGTGCCAGCAGTTTACCCAGGACAGGGAATTCACCCCTCCACTTT. Filled out from reference TRBV28 and TRBJ1-6, the complete variable domain reads DVKVTQSSRYLVKRTGEKVFLECVQDMDHENMFWYRQDPGLGLRLIYFSYDVKMKEKGDIPEGYSVSREKKERFSLILESASTNQTSMYLCASSLPRTGNSPLHFGNGTRLTVT.

The V and J genes are TRBV28 and TRBJ2-1; 11 positions agree with TRBD2. The CDR3 loop spans 16 amino acids. J gave up 4 bases and V 6 bases, and 8 bases lay outside the gene matches. Germline V gene sequence: CDR1 MDHEN, CDR2 SYDVKM. The CDR3 here is CASSSSLAGVYNEQFF. CDR3 bases: TGTGCCAGCAGCTCCTCACTAGCGGGGGTTTACAATGAGCAGTTCTTC.

The rearrangement uses TRBV27 and TRBJ2-5, with TRBD2 matching over 8 bases. Germline assignment: CDR1 MNHEY and CDR2 SMNVEV (reference sequence). The ends lost 3 bases at V and 1 base at J; junction bases unmatched: 22. CDR3 size: 21 residues. The CDR3 region has the DNA TGTGCCAGCAGTTTTCGACGACGGGGGGGGTACAGGGTTAGGATCCAAGAGACCCAGTACTTC. Translating it yields CASSFRRRGGYRVRIQETQYF.

The V gene is TRBV28, the J gene TRBJ2-6; D call uncertain. The CDR3 consists of 15 residues. Trimming stripped 6 bases from V and 1 base from J, with 10 bases between. CDR1 MDHEN and CDR2 SYDVKM come from the germline V gene. CDR3 region: CASRKLESGANVLTF. The CDR3, as DNA: TGTGCCAGCAGGAAACTGGAGTCTGGGGCCAACGTCCTGACTTTC. Full variable domain (missing parts from reference TRBV28 and TRBJ2-6): DVKVTQSSRYLVKRTGEKVFLECVQDMDHENMFWYRQDPGLGLRLIYFSYDVKMKEKGDIPEGYSVSREKKERFSLILESASTNQTSMYLCASRKLESGANVLTFGAGSRLTVL.

The V and J genes are TRBV7-9 and TRBJ2-7; 8 bases agree with TRBD2. J was trimmed by 4 bases and V by 5 bases; bases with no gene match: 4. The CDR3 length is 13 residues. Germline loops: CDR1 SEHNR, CDR2 FQNEAQ (reference sequence). The CDR3: CASSLGLEYEQYV. CDR3 coding DNA: TGTGCCAGCAGCCTGGGACTAGAATACGAGCAGTACGTC.

This rearrangement joins TRBV25-1 to TRBJ1-5; tentative D call: TRBD1 (5 bases). Trimming took off 3 bases at V and 3 bases at J, with 9 bases between the two ends. The CDR3 extends over 14 amino acids. Germline V gene sequence: CDR1 MGHDK, CDR2 SYGVNS. CDR3 DNA: TGTGCCAGCAGTGACAGGGAGGCCAATCAGCCCCAGCATTTT. This codes for CASSDREANQPQHF.

The DNA for the CDR3 is TGTGCCAGCAGTGAACAGGGGGTCTATGGCTACACCTTC. Translation gives CASSEQGVYGYTF. V gene TRBV2 combines with J gene TRBJ1-2, with TRBD1 matching over 7 bases. This CDR3 is 13 amino acids long. Losses at the gene ends were 2 bases for V and 4 bases for J; bases not matched to a gene: 1. Germline CDR1 is SNHLY and CDR2 is FYNNEI.

The chain links TRBV6-1 to TRBJ1-3, with unresolved D. The CDR3 has 14 amino acids. V shed 4 bases and J shed 2 bases, with 9 bases lying between them. Germline loops: CDR1 MNHNS, CDR2 SASEGT. CDR3 sequence: CASSARDTGNTIYF. The CDR3, as DNA: TGTGCCAGCAGTGCGAGGGATACTGGAAACACCATATATTTT.

V and J are TRBV5-1 and TRBJ2-2, with 9 bases matching TRBD1. Trimming removed 1 base from V and 5 bases from J; junction bases left unmatched: 9. This CDR3 is 17 amino acids long. Germline assignment: CDR1 SGHRS and CDR2 YFSETQ. The CDR3 DNA sequence: TGCGCCAGCAGCTTGTTCTCCGGGACAGGGAGTACCGGGGAGCTGTTTTTT. Residues: CASSLFSGTGSTGELFF.

V gene TRBV6-5 combines with J gene TRBJ1-6; D gene ambiguous. V was cut by 2 bases and J by 6 bases, with 14 bases left in between. The CDR3 length is 16 residues. Germline V gives CDR1 MNHEY, CDR2 SVGAGI. The CDR3 reads CASSYISGIRNSPLHF. CDR3 nucleotide sequence: TGTGCCAGCAGTTACATTTCGGGGATTCGTAATTCACCCCTCCACTTT.

This chain connects TRBV6-6 to TRBJ2-3, with a weak D call TRBD1 (6 bases). Trimming took 3 bases from V and 1 from J, leaving 14 bases between them. The CDR3 sequence is 16 residues long. Germline CDR1 and CDR2: MNHNY and SVGAGI (reference sequence). CDR3: CASSYFGQFGTDTQYF. CDR3 in DNA: TGTGCCAGCAGTTATTTCGGACAGTTTGGCACAGATACGCAGTATTTT.

The chain combines TRBV18 with TRBJ2-3, with 10 bases aligning to TRBD1. V was clipped by 0 bases and J by 5 bases; unmatched bases: 8. This CDR3 is built from 17 residues. Looked up from germline, CDR1 is KGHSH and CDR2 is LQKENI. Written as DNA, the CDR3 is TGTGCCAGCTCACCACCGAGACAGGGGGCCACGGGAGATACGCAGTATTTT. Translating gives CASSPPRQGATGDTQYF. Full variable domain (rest looked up from reference TRBV18 and TRBJ2-3): NAGVMQNPRHLVRRRGQEARLRCSPMKGHSHVYWYRQLPEEGLKFMVYLQKENIIDESGMPKERFSAEFPKEGPSILRIQQVVRGDSAAYFCASSPPRQGATGDTQYFGPGTRLTVL.

The rearrangement links TRBV6-5 to TRBJ2-3; the match to TRBD1 covers 9 bases. J was trimmed by 3 bases and V by 2 bases; bases with no gene match: 3. Germline lookup yields CDR1 MNHEY and CDR2 SVGAGI. The CDR3 is 15 residues long. The DNA of the CDR3 is TGTGCCAGCAGTTACGGGGGGACAGGGACAGATACGCAGTATTTT. Its translation: CASSYGGTGTDTQYF.

The chain has TRBV19 and TRBJ1-1; tentative D call: TRBD1 (5 bases). From germline, CDR1 is LNHDA and CDR2 SQIVND (reference sequence). The CDR3 consists of 13 residues. Trimming left V 4 bases short and J 1 base short, with 7 bases between. This CDR3 reads CASSRTGNTEAFF. The CDR3, as DNA: TGTGCCAGTAGTAGAACAGGGAACACTGAAGCTTTCTTT.

The gene calls are TRBV27 and TRBJ2-7; D gene ambiguous. CDR1 and CDR2 from the germline V gene are MNHEY and SMNVEV (reference sequence). The V end was cut by 5 bases, the J end by 2 bases, with 10 bases between. The CDR3 length is 13 residues. The CDR3, as DNA: TGTGCCAGCAGTCTTGGGCTTACCTACGAGCAGTACTTC. It translates to CASSLGLTYEQYF.

This chain connects TRBV28 to TRBJ2-1; no firm D call. The CDR3 length is 15 residues. Trimming cost V 7 bases and J 4 bases, with 17 bases left between them. The germline CDR1 and CDR2 sequences are MDHEN and SYDVKM. The chain's CDR3 is CASTLSRPPYNEQFF. The CDR3 DNA sequence: TGTGCCAGCACCCTCTCGAGGCCCCCTTACAATGAGCAGTTCTTC.

The rearrangement uses TRBV7-6 and TRBJ2-3; 8 nucleotides align to TRBD1. Germline CDR1 reads SGHVS; CDR2 reads FNYEAQ. V lost 0 bases and J lost 4; bases outside the gene matches: 9. CDR3 length equals 17 residues. The CDR3 coding sequence is TGTGCCAGCAGCTTAGCGCCGACAGGGGTGGTAGCAGATACGCAGTATTTT. The encoded protein is CASSLAPTGVVADTQYF.

The V and J genes are TRBV28 and TRBJ2-3; D is ambiguous. Germline V lookup: CDR1 MDHEN, CDR2 SYDVKM. V dropped 2 bases and J dropped 2 bases, with 11 bases sitting between them. This CDR3 has 15 amino acids. The CDR3 DNA is TGTGCCAGCAGTTTAGCCCCACAGCTCACAGATACGCAGTATTTT. Protein sequence: CASSLAPQLTDTQYF.

V usage is TRBV19 and J usage is TRBJ1-5, with D perhaps matching TRBD1 (5 bases). CDR1 and CDR2 (germline): LNHDA, SQIVND (reference sequence). The CDR3 consists of 17 residues. Trimming removed 5 bases at V and 0 bases at J, with 17 bases between. CDR3 DNA sequence: TGTGCCAGTAGTGACCGCAGGGCCAGCGATAGCAATCAGCCCCAGCATTTT. It is translated as CASSDRRASDSNQPQHF.

The count of this clone is one. The chain links TRBV7-9 to TRBJ1-3; perhaps TRBD1 as D (5 bases). V gave up 3 bases and J gave up 0 bases, with 6 bases separating them. From germline, CDR1 is SEHNR and CDR2 FQNEAQ (reference sequence). This CDR3 has 14 residues. The CDR3 protein is CASSFQGSGNTIYF. The CDR3 DNA reads TGTGCCAGCAGCTTCCAGGGCTCTGGAAACACCATATATTTT.

The V call is TRBV4-2, the J call TRBJ1-1; TRBD1 agrees at 7 bases. CDR1 is LGHNA, CDR2 YNFKEQ, per germline. The length of the CDR3 is 15 residues. J lost 0 bases, V lost 6 bases, and 7 bases had no gene match. The CDR3 here is CASSRGGQLNTEAFF. DNA of the CDR3: TGTGCCAGCAGTCGTGGGGGACAGTTGAACACTGAAGCTTTCTTT.

The chain links TRBV5-4 to TRBJ2-7, with D possibly being TRBD2 (6 bases). V gave up 3 bases and J gave up 2 bases, with 15 bases separating them. The germline gives CDR1 SGHNT, CDR2 YYREEE (reference sequence). CDR3 length: 15 residues. The CDR3 nucleotides are TGTGCCAGCAGCTCTCCCGGTCGCGGGACCTACGAGCAGTACTTC. This codes for CASSSPGRGTYEQYF.

The chain recombines TRBV7-6 with TRBJ2-2; 7 nucleotides line up with TRBD2. Germline CDR1 and CDR2: SGHVS and FNYEAQ. The CDR3 is made up of 16 amino acids. Trimming cost V 2 bases and J 3 bases; bases outside gene matches: 6. CDR3 DNA sequence: TGTGCCAGCAGCTTACCCAGCGGGATCTACACCGGGGAGCTGTTTTTT. It encodes CASSLPSGIYTGELFF.

This clone was seen more than once but under ten times. The gene calls are TRBV19 and TRBJ1-1, with D unresolved. Trimming took off 4 bases at V and 0 bases at J, with 9 bases between the two ends. This CDR3 is built from 14 residues. Per germline, CDR1 LNHDA and CDR2 SQIVND (reference sequence). DNA of the CDR3: TGTGCCAGTAGTAGGGCGTTTCTGAACACTGAAGCTTTCTTT. Its protein product is CASSRAFLNTEAFF.